This TCR beta chain came from a study of shared clonotypes between healthy human individuals. Only in-frame clones appear in the TCRdb table, and some are missing; sequencing was by immunoSEQ multiplex PCR. This sample has about 450,000 clones; approximately 79% occur once, and the top ten carry approximately 12%. This receptor was taken from a woman in her 40s in good health. Some clones in this sample may be carry-over from other donors' samples. The specimen was PBMCs.

DNA of the CDR3: TGTGCCTGGAGTGGGGGGCCCACTACTTATCAGCCCCAGCATTTT. Encoded protein: CAWSGGPTTYQPQHF. This chain connects TRBV30 to TRBJ1-5; possible D gene TRBD1, 6 bases. Germline V lookup: CDR1 GTSNPN, CDR2 SVGIG (reference sequence). The CDR3 extends over 15 amino acids. Trimming pared 1 base from V and 5 bases from J, leaving 15 bases between.